One sample yielded the 3 T cell receptor beta chains listed below, sequenced in a study of identical twins. TCRdb used MiXCR to reprocess the 5' RACE reads, holding one entry per CDR3 protein. The sample contains under 800,000 distinct CDR3 sequences, around 20% of which appear only once. The sample was also linked to a second study, of T cells expressing NK-cell markers.

The sample was PBMCs. All receptors derive from a woman aged 18-29 years in good health.

This clonotype showed up many times. This chain connects TRBV6-5 to TRBJ1-1; unclear D gene. V lost 9 bases, J lost 6 bases, and 11 bases lay in between. From germline, CDR1 is MNHEY and CDR2 SVGAGI. The CDR3 runs 11 residues. CDR3 sequence: CASGEGSEAFF. In DNA form, the CDR3 reads TGTGCCAGTGGGGAAGGGTCTGAAGCTTTCTTT.

This chain links TRBV12-3 or TRBV12-4 with TRBJ2-7, with D maybe TRBD1 (5 bases). Trimming left V 2 bases short and J 7 bases short, with 9 bases between. This CDR3 has 12 amino acids. CDR3 in amino acids: CASSLFSGEQYF. DNA of the CDR3: TGTGCCAGCAGTTTATTCTCAGGGGAGCAGTACTTC.

This clonotype occurred many times. The chain recombines TRBV20-1 with TRBJ1-4; 8 bases align to TRBD1. Germline values: CDR1 DFQATT, CDR2 SNEGSKA (reference sequence). The CDR3 runs to 12 residues. V lost 4 bases and J lost 8; bases outside the gene matches: 3. The CDR3 reads CSATRDREKLFF. In nucleotides, the CDR3 is TGCAGTGCTACCCGGGACAGGGAAAAACTGTTTTTT.